This is a list of T cell receptor beta chains from one sample in a study of T cell responses to AZD1222 COVID-19 vaccine. Profiling relied on immunoSEQ multiplex PCR, and the TCRdb table lists in-frame clones only, not all of them. Here the sample spans over 100,000 clones, approximately 90% being singletons. The sequences come from peripheral blood, collected on day 0 of AZD1222 vaccination. These receptors came from an adult in good health. The CDR3 runs from the conserved cysteine through the conserved F or W. A D gene is named only where the DNA matches it firmly. The size entry is marked missing in some rows and otherwise reads once, few, many or a size class.

j_call: TRBJ2-2; d_call: -; v_call: TRBV6-5; clone_size: few; cdr3_length: 15; cdr3_nt: TGTGCCAGCAGACTCCAGGGAGTCAAGGCCGGGGAGCTGTTTTTT; cdr3_aa: CASRLQGVKAGELFF
j_call: TRBJ2-1; d_call: TRBD2; v_call: TRBV2; clone_size: -; cdr3_length: 13; cdr3_nt: TGTGCCAGCAGGGGGACTAGCGGGATGGAGCAGTTCTTC; cdr3_aa: CASRGTSGMEQFF
j_call: TRBJ1-2; d_call: TRBD1; v_call: TRBV9; clone_size: -; cdr3_length: 14; cdr3_nt: TGTGCCAGCAGCCCCGGACAGGGGGACTATGGCTACACCTTC; cdr3_aa: CASSPGQGDYGYTF
j_call: TRBJ1-2; d_call: TRBD1; v_call: TRBV15; clone_size: -; cdr3_length: 13; cdr3_nt: TGTGCCACAACAGGACAGGGGGCGCGGGGCTACACCTTC; cdr3_aa: CATTGQGARGYTF
j_call: TRBJ1-1; d_call: -; v_call: TRBV6-1; clone_size: -; cdr3_length: 13; cdr3_nt: TGTGCCAGCAGTGACGGCCGTGGGCCTGAAGCTTTCTTT; cdr3_aa: CASSDGRGPEAFF
j_call: TRBJ1-5; d_call: -; v_call: TRBV28; clone_size: -; cdr3_length: 13; cdr3_nt: TGTGCCGGCTCGCGGCTGGGCAATCAGCCCCAGCATTTT; cdr3_aa: CAGSRLGNQPQHF
j_call: TRBJ2-1; d_call: -; v_call: TRBV9; clone_size: -; cdr3_length: 12; cdr3_nt: TGTGCCAGCTCAGAGAGCAACAATGAGCAGTTCTTC; cdr3_aa: CASSESNNEQFF
j_call: TRBJ1-1; d_call: -; v_call: TRBV6-1; clone_size: -; cdr3_length: 17; cdr3_nt: TGTGCCAGCAGTGAATTTGGCGGCAGGAAAGGCCTCACTGAAGCTTTCTTT; cdr3_aa: CASSEFGGRKGLTEAFF
j_call: TRBJ1-4; d_call: -; v_call: TRBV7-2; clone_size: -; cdr3_length: 18; cdr3_nt: TGTGCCAGCAGCGTCGTTATCATGGGAGGGGGTAGGAATGAAAAACTGTTTTTT; cdr3_aa: CASSVVIMGGGRNEKLFF
j_call: TRBJ2-5; d_call: -; v_call: TRBV5-4; clone_size: -; cdr3_length: 15; cdr3_nt: TGTGCCAGCAGCCCGAATAGGAACCAGAGGGAGACCCAGTACTTC; cdr3_aa: CASSPNRNQRETQYF
j_call: TRBJ1-2; d_call: TRBD1; v_call: TRBV7-8; clone_size: -; cdr3_length: 16; cdr3_nt: TGTGCCAGCAGGGCTGGGTCACAGGGGCCTAACTATGGCTACACCTTC; cdr3_aa: CASRAGSQGPNYGYTF
j_call: TRBJ1-3; d_call: TRBD1; v_call: TRBV7-3; clone_size: once; cdr3_length: 14; cdr3_nt: TGTGCCAGCAGCCCGGACAGGGTTGGAAACACCATATATTTT; cdr3_aa: CASSPDRVGNTIYF
j_call: TRBJ2-2; d_call: -; v_call: TRBV7-9; clone_size: -; cdr3_length: 16; cdr3_nt: TGTGCCAGCAGCCGTTCGGGACCGCTGAACACCGGGGAGCTGTTTTTT; cdr3_aa: CASSRSGPLNTGELFF
j_call: TRBJ1-1; d_call: TRBD1; v_call: TRBV27; clone_size: -; cdr3_length: 13; cdr3_nt: TGTGCCAGCAGCCAACAGGACAGGACCGAAGCTTTCTTT; cdr3_aa: CASSQQDRTEAFF
j_call: TRBJ2-7; d_call: -; v_call: TRBV5-8; clone_size: -; cdr3_length: 13; cdr3_nt: TGTGCCAGCAGCCCACCGGGCCTGGGGGAGCAGTACTTC; cdr3_aa: CASSPPGLGEQYF
j_call: TRBJ2-5; d_call: -; v_call: TRBV12-3/TRBV12-4; clone_size: -; cdr3_length: 13; cdr3_nt: TGTGCCAGCAGGGAGGGGGTCGGAGAGACCCAGTACTTC; cdr3_aa: CASREGVGETQYF
j_call: TRBJ2-7; d_call: -; v_call: TRBV6-5; clone_size: -; cdr3_length: 13; cdr3_nt: TGTGCCAGCAGTTACGCATTGGGTTACGAGCAGTACTTC; cdr3_aa: CASSYALGYEQYF
j_call: TRBJ2-1; d_call: TRBD1; v_call: TRBV30; clone_size: -; cdr3_length: 15; cdr3_nt: TGTGCCTGGAGTGTAGGACAGGGGTTCTCCAATGAGCAGTTCTTC; cdr3_aa: CAWSVGQGFSNEQFF
j_call: TRBJ2-3; d_call: TRBD2; v_call: TRBV10-3; clone_size: -; cdr3_length: 17; cdr3_nt: TGTGCCATCACGTCCCGACTAGCGGGGGGGCCGGGTTATACGCAGTATTTT; cdr3_aa: CAITSRLAGGPGYTQYF
j_call: TRBJ1-1; d_call: -; v_call: TRBV5-6; clone_size: few; cdr3_length: 12; cdr3_nt: TGTGCCAGCAGCTTCCTGTCCACTGAAGCTTTCTTT; cdr3_aa: CASSFLSTEAFF
j_call: TRBJ2-2; d_call: TRBD1; v_call: TRBV9; clone_size: -; cdr3_length: 16; cdr3_nt: TGTGCCAGCAGCGCCGGACAGGGGGCCCTTCACGGGGAGCTGTTTTTT; cdr3_aa: CASSAGQGALHGELFF
j_call: TRBJ1-3; d_call: TRBD1; v_call: TRBV5-1; clone_size: -; cdr3_length: 16; cdr3_nt: TGCGCCAGCAGCTCTGGGGGGACAGCACTCGGAAACACCATATATTTT; cdr3_aa: CASSSGGTALGNTIYF
j_call: TRBJ1-2; d_call: TRBD1; v_call: TRBV9; clone_size: -; cdr3_length: 15; cdr3_nt: TGTGCCAGCAGTACCTCAGGGGGCCGGGACTATGGCTACACCTTC; cdr3_aa: CASSTSGGRDYGYTF
j_call: TRBJ2-2; d_call: -; v_call: TRBV6-4; clone_size: -; cdr3_length: 12; cdr3_nt: TGTGCCAGCAGTGACGGCACCGGGGAGCTGTTTTTT; cdr3_aa: CASSDGTGELFF
j_call: TRBJ1-6; d_call: -; v_call: TRBV5-1; clone_size: few; cdr3_length: 18; cdr3_nt: TGCGCCAGCATCTGGTTTGGCCGGGCTCCCAGGCATAATTCACCCCTCCACTTT; cdr3_aa: CASIWFGRAPRHNSPLHF
j_call: TRBJ1-6; d_call: -; v_call: TRBV28; clone_size: -; cdr3_length: 15; cdr3_nt: TGTGCCAGCAGGAACTCCGGGACAAGAAAATCACCCCTCCACTTT; cdr3_aa: CASRNSGTRKSPLHF
j_call: TRBJ2-7; d_call: TRBD1; v_call: TRBV28; clone_size: -; cdr3_length: 15; cdr3_nt: TGTGCCAGCAGTTTAGTCAAGGGACAGACCTACGAGCAGTACTTC; cdr3_aa: CASSLVKGQTYEQYF
j_call: TRBJ1-2; d_call: -; v_call: TRBV27; clone_size: -; cdr3_length: 14; cdr3_nt: TGTGCCAGCAGTTTACGGGGCGGTTACGGCGGCTACACCTTC; cdr3_aa: CASSLRGGYGGYTF
j_call: TRBJ2-1; d_call: TRBD2; v_call: TRBV7-7; clone_size: -; cdr3_length: 18; cdr3_nt: TGTGCCAGCAGCTTAGAAGGAGGGGGACTAGCGGGGTACAATGAGCAGTTCTTC; cdr3_aa: CASSLEGGGLAGYNEQFF
j_call: TRBJ1-1; d_call: -; v_call: TRBV7-2; clone_size: -; cdr3_length: 15; cdr3_nt: TGTGCCAGCAGCTGGAGCCTGACAGGGAACACTGAAGCTTTCTTT; cdr3_aa: CASSWSLTGNTEAFF
j_call: TRBJ2-1; d_call: -; v_call: TRBV27; clone_size: -; cdr3_length: 13; cdr3_nt: TGTGCCAGCAGTAAGGGGCCCTACAATGAGCAGTTCTTC; cdr3_aa: CASSKGPYNEQFF
j_call: TRBJ1-6; d_call: -; v_call: TRBV5-1; clone_size: -; cdr3_length: 14; cdr3_nt: TGCGCCAGCAGCTTGACTGTTTCTAATTCACCCCTCCACTTT; cdr3_aa: CASSLTVSNSPLHF
j_call: TRBJ1-1; d_call: TRBD1; v_call: TRBV19; clone_size: -; cdr3_length: 17; cdr3_nt: TGTGCCAGTAGTATAGACCCTGACAGGGGGCGGGACACTGAAGCTTTCTTT; cdr3_aa: CASSIDPDRGRDTEAFF
j_call: TRBJ1-5; d_call: TRBD1; v_call: TRBV28; clone_size: -; cdr3_length: 15; cdr3_nt: TGTGCCAGCAGTTTGGGCAGGGGGACCGTTCAGCCCCAGCATTTT; cdr3_aa: CASSLGRGTVQPQHF
j_call: TRBJ2-2; d_call: -; v_call: TRBV5-1; clone_size: once; cdr3_length: 13; cdr3_nt: TGCGCCAGCAGCTTGGCTCGAGCCGGGGAGCTGTTTTTT; cdr3_aa: CASSLARAGELFF
j_call: TRBJ1-2; d_call: -; v_call: TRBV7-9; clone_size: -; cdr3_length: 15; cdr3_nt: TGTGCCAGCAGCTCACCTGACCCCTGGGACTATGGCTACACCTTC; cdr3_aa: CASSSPDPWDYGYTF
j_call: TRBJ1-2; d_call: TRBD1; v_call: TRBV10-3; clone_size: -; cdr3_length: 13; cdr3_nt: TGTGCCTCGGAGGACAGGGCTAACTATGGCTACACCTTC; cdr3_aa: CASEDRANYGYTF
j_call: TRBJ1-3; d_call: -; v_call: TRBV20-1; clone_size: -; cdr3_length: 13; cdr3_nt: TGCAGTGCTAGTCGGGCAATCGGAAACACCATATATTTT; cdr3_aa: CSASRAIGNTIYF
j_call: TRBJ2-1; d_call: TRBD2; v_call: TRBV5-4; clone_size: -; cdr3_length: 15; cdr3_nt: TGTGCCAGCAGCCTGGGACTAGCGGAGCCACGGGTGCAGTTCTTC; cdr3_aa: CASSLGLAEPRVQFF
j_call: TRBJ2-7; d_call: TRBD2; v_call: TRBV5-4; clone_size: -; cdr3_length: 19; cdr3_nt: TGTGCCAGCAGCTTACAGGGCTCCCTAGCGGGGGGCGTCCCCCTAGGGCAGTACTTC; cdr3_aa: CASSLQGSLAGGVPLGQYF
j_call: TRBJ2-1; d_call: TRBD1; v_call: TRBV9; clone_size: -; cdr3_length: 15; cdr3_nt: TGTGCCAGCAGCGTAGATGGACAGGGTTACAATGAGCAGTTCTTC; cdr3_aa: CASSVDGQGYNEQFF
j_call: TRBJ2-3; d_call: -; v_call: TRBV5-1; clone_size: -; cdr3_length: 14; cdr3_nt: TGCGCCAGCGGGTCAGCGGCAAGCACAGATACGCAGTATTTT; cdr3_aa: CASGSAASTDTQYF
j_call: TRBJ1-4; d_call: -; v_call: TRBV5-1; clone_size: few; cdr3_length: 15; cdr3_nt: TGCGCCAGCAGCTTGCCCGGGGGGGTAGGTGAAAAACTGTTTTTT; cdr3_aa: CASSLPGGVGEKLFF
j_call: TRBJ2-1; d_call: -; v_call: TRBV5-6; clone_size: -; cdr3_length: 13; cdr3_nt: TGTGCCAGCAGCTTGCCCAGATACAATGAGCAGTTCTTC; cdr3_aa: CASSLPRYNEQFF
j_call: TRBJ2-3; d_call: -; v_call: TRBV7-2; clone_size: -; cdr3_length: 16; cdr3_nt: TGTGCCAGCAGCTTATTGGTAGCGGAGGGCACAGATACGCAGTATTTT; cdr3_aa: CASSLLVAEGTDTQYF
j_call: TRBJ2-2; d_call: TRBD2; v_call: TRBV27; clone_size: -; cdr3_length: 16; cdr3_nt: TGTGCCAGCAGTTTACCGCCTAGCGGGGAAACCGGGGAGCTGTTTTTT; cdr3_aa: CASSLPPSGETGELFF
j_call: TRBJ2-7; d_call: TRBD1; v_call: TRBV6-5; clone_size: -; cdr3_length: 16; cdr3_nt: TGTGCCAGCAGTTACTTCCACGGGACAGGGTCCTACGAGCAGTACTTC; cdr3_aa: CASSYFHGTGSYEQYF
j_call: TRBJ1-1; d_call: -; v_call: TRBV28; clone_size: -; cdr3_length: 14; cdr3_nt: TGTGCCAGCACCCAGGACTCCGTGAGGACTGAAGCTTTCTTT; cdr3_aa: CASTQDSVRTEAFF
j_call: TRBJ1-4; d_call: -; v_call: TRBV6-5; clone_size: -; cdr3_length: 15; cdr3_nt: TGTGCCAGCAGTTACTCGATAGGGTTGGATGAAAAACTGTTTTTT; cdr3_aa: CASSYSIGLDEKLFF
j_call: TRBJ1-1; d_call: -; v_call: TRBV6-5; clone_size: -; cdr3_length: 12; cdr3_nt: TGTGCCAGCAGACAAGGGACGTCCGAAGCTTTCTTT; cdr3_aa: CASRQGTSEAFF
j_call: TRBJ1-1; d_call: -; v_call: TRBV4-3; clone_size: -; cdr3_length: 14; cdr3_nt: TGCGCCAGCAGCCAAGATATCAGGGACGCTGAAGCTTTCTTT; cdr3_aa: CASSQDIRDAEAFF
j_call: TRBJ1-4; d_call: TRBD1; v_call: TRBV28; clone_size: -; cdr3_length: 19; cdr3_nt: TGTGCCAGCAGTCCCCTAACCGGGACAGCCTCTGCAACTAATGAAAAACTGTTTTTT; cdr3_aa: CASSPLTGTASATNEKLFF
j_call: TRBJ1-1; d_call: -; v_call: TRBV7-9; clone_size: -; cdr3_length: 11; cdr3_nt: TGTGCCAGCAGCTTCGGGGTTGGGGCTTTCTTT; cdr3_aa: CASSFGVGAFF
j_call: TRBJ1-1; d_call: TRBD1; v_call: TRBV5-5; clone_size: -; cdr3_length: 16; cdr3_nt: TGTGCCAGCAGCTCCCGACAGGGGTCCGTGAACACTGAAGCTTTCTTT; cdr3_aa: CASSSRQGSVNTEAFF
j_call: TRBJ1-6; d_call: TRBD1; v_call: TRBV6-5; clone_size: -; cdr3_length: 15; cdr3_nt: TGTGCCAGCAGGGGACCCGACAGGGGGCAATCACCCCTCCACTTT; cdr3_aa: CASRGPDRGQSPLHF
j_call: TRBJ1-2; d_call: -; v_call: TRBV3-1/TRBV3-2; clone_size: -; cdr3_length: 14; cdr3_nt: TGTGCCAGCAGCCAGCAGGGGCAGGGTGATGGCTACACCTTC; cdr3_aa: CASSQQGQGDGYTF
j_call: TRBJ1-5; d_call: TRBD1; v_call: TRBV2; clone_size: -; cdr3_length: 14; cdr3_nt: TGTGCCAGCAGGGGGACAGGGGGCATTCAGCCCCAGCATTTT; cdr3_aa: CASRGTGGIQPQHF
j_call: TRBJ2-1; d_call: TRBD2; v_call: TRBV5-4; clone_size: -; cdr3_length: 16; cdr3_nt: TGTGCCAGCAGCCGGGACATAGCGGGGGGTTACAATGAGCAGTTCTTC; cdr3_aa: CASSRDIAGGYNEQFF
j_call: TRBJ2-1; d_call: TRBD2; v_call: TRBV7-3; clone_size: -; cdr3_length: 15; cdr3_nt: TGTGCCAGCAGCAAGAGCGGGGCCGCCTACAATGAGCAGTTCTTC; cdr3_aa: CASSKSGAAYNEQFF